Here is one T cell receptor (beta chain) with its context. In the source study's methods: Reference gene primer amplification gave estimated nucleated cell counts. Sequenced by immunoSEQ multiplex PCR; TCRdb stores in-frame clones only, minus some. The V and J calls and clone size are taken from that table; D and trimming were inferred from the DNA. The data hold approximately 71,000 clones, with approximately 88% observed a single time. The data belong to a study of blood T cell repertoires in COVID-19. In the study overall: The United States, Italy and Spain supplied acute and convalescent COVID-19 samples. PBMCs, B-cell-depleted T cells, or T cells provided the cDNA or gDNA that made up the material.

CDR1 is MNHEY, CDR2 SVGAGI, per germline. Deletions cut 5 bases from V and 4 bases from J, with 14 bases between. The CDR3 runs to 14 residues. The V call is TRBV6-5, the J call TRBJ1-2, with D possibly being TRBD1 (6 bases). The sequencing sample was made of peripheral blood. This TCR derives from a human donor in a cohort sampled during active COVID-19. The DNA of the CDR3 is TGTGCCAGCAGTAACAGGGAAGGGGCCTATGGCTACACCTTC. Translated, it gives CASSNREGAYGYTF.